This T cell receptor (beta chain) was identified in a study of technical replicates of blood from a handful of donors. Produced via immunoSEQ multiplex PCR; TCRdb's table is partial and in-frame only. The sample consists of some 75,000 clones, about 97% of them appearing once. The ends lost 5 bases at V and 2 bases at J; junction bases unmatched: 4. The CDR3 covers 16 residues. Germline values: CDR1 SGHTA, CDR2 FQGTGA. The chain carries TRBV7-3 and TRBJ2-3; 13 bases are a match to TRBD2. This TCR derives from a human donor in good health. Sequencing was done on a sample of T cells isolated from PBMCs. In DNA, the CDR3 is TGTGCCAGCAGCCGAGGGACTAGCGGGAACACAGATACGCAGTATTTT. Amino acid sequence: CASSRGTSGNTDTQYF. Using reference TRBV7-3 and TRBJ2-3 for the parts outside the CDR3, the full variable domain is GAGVSQTPSNKVTEKGKYVELRCDPISGHTALYWYRQSLGQGPEFLIYFQGTGAADDSGLPNDRFFAVRPEGSVSTLKIQRTERGDSAVYLCASSRGTSGNTDTQYFGPGTRLTVL.